The 14 T cell receptor beta chains below were found in one sample sequenced in a study of Ad26.COV2.S vaccination and SARS-CoV-2 variants. Clones were sequenced by immunoSEQ multiplex PCR, and TCRdb holds only the in-frame ones, with some missing. The sample includes about 180,000 clones, 87% of them seen just once. The material was peripheral blood, obtained after recovery from COVID-19. These receptor sequences come from a human donor who had recovered from COVID-19.

The chain recombines TRBV27 with TRBJ2-7; no clear D. Trimming pared 2 bases from V and 4 bases from J, leaving 12 bases between. Germline CDR1 MNHEY, CDR2 SMNVEV (reference sequence). This CDR3 region has 14 residues. The CDR3 nucleotides are TGTGCCAGCAGTTTAACAGTGCTAGGGTACGAGCAGTACTTC. Amino acid sequence: CASSLTVLGYEQYF.

V gene TRBV4-1 combines with J gene TRBJ2-7; D possibly uses TRBD1 or TRBD2 (5 bases each). The CDR3 length is 14 residues. Germline lookup yields CDR1 MGHRA and CDR2 YSYEKL. With 4 bases removed from V and 3 bases from J, the gap between germline ends came to 13 bases. For the CDR3, the DNA is TGCGCCAGCAGCCCCCTCCCGGGACGCTACGAGCAGTACTTC. It encodes CASSPLPGRYEQYF.

This clone was detected only a few times. This rearrangement joins TRBV5-4 to TRBJ2-5, with TRBD2 identical over 11 bases. Looked up from germline, CDR1 is SGHNT and CDR2 is YYREEE (reference sequence). Trimming cost V 5 bases and J 2 bases; bases outside gene matches: 5. The length of the CDR3 is 15 residues. Here the CDR3 reads CASSKGLAEQETQYF. CDR3 sequence (DNA): TGTGCCAGCAGTAAGGGACTAGCGGAACAAGAGACCCAGTACTTC. The whole variable domain, filled in from reference TRBV5-4 and TRBJ2-5, reads ETGVTQSPTHLIKTRGQQVTLRCSSQSGHNTVSWYQQALGQGPQFIFQYYREEENGRGNFPPRFSGLQFPNYSSELNVNALELDDSALYLCASSKGLAEQETQYFGPGTRLLVL.

This chain connects TRBV5-4 to TRBJ2-3; 8 nucleotides agree with TRBD2. The germline V gene has CDR1 SGHNT and CDR2 YYREEE (reference sequence). The CDR3 totals 15 residues. The ends lost 1 base at V and 1 base at J; junction bases unmatched: 2. The CDR3 loop reads CASSLILAGTDTQYF. The CDR3 DNA reads as TGTGCCAGCAGCTTGATACTAGCGGGCACAGATACGCAGTATTTT.

The V call is TRBV27, the J call TRBJ2-7; D is uncertain. Germline assignment: CDR1 MNHEY and CDR2 SMNVEV (reference sequence). The V end lost 1 base, the J end lost 5 bases, and 9 bases lay between the germline ends. This CDR3 comprises 13 residues. CDR3 DNA sequence: TGTGCCAGCAGTTTATTCTCTCGGAACGAGCAGTACTTC. Residues: CASSLFSRNEQYF.

V usage is TRBV5-1 and J usage is TRBJ2-2; D gene uncertain. The CDR3 loop spans 14 amino acids. Deletions cut 1 base from V and 1 base from J, with 5 bases between. Germline loops: CDR1 SGHRS, CDR2 YFSETQ. CDR3 sequence (DNA): TGCGCCAGCAGCTTGTTGGGGAACACCGGGGAGCTGTTTTTT. Encoded protein: CASSLLGNTGELFF. Combining the CDR3 with reference TRBV5-1 and TRBJ2-2 gives the whole variable domain KAGVTQTPRYLIKTRGQQVTLSCSPISGHRSVSWYQQTPGQGLQFLFEYFSETQRNKGNFPGRFSGRQFSNSRSEMNVSTLELGDSALYLCASSLLGNTGELFFGEGSRLTVL.

V gene TRBV12-3 or TRBV12-4 combines with J gene TRBJ2-3; unclear D gene. The CDR3 is 13 residues long. V was cut by 6 bases and J by 1 base, with 8 bases left in between. CDR3 amino acids: CASRTHGTDTQYF. CDR3 nucleotide sequence: TGTGCCAGCAGGACGCACGGCACAGATACGCAGTATTTT.

V is TRBV3-1 (or the pseudogene TRBV3-2) and J is TRBJ1-6; 9 bases agree with TRBD1. CDR1 LGHDT and CDR2 YNNKEL come from the germline V gene (reference sequence). Losses at the gene ends were 4 bases for V and 7 bases for J; bases not matched to a gene: 2. CDR3 size: 14 residues. DNA for the CDR3: TGTGCCAGCAGCCGGACAGGGGAGAATTCACCCCTCCACTTT. This codes for CASSRTGENSPLHF.

J is TRBJ2-7 and V is TRBV6-1; 8 positions agree with TRBD1. The CDR3 loop spans 14 amino acids. The germline gives CDR1 MNHNS, CDR2 SASEGT. The junction had 5 bases not matched to a gene; V was cut back by 5 bases and J by 2 bases. CDR3 sequence reads: CASSTGGSPYEQYF. The CDR3 DNA sequence: TGTGCCAGCAGTACAGGGGGGAGCCCCTACGAGCAGTACTTC.

The chain employs TRBV12-2 and TRBJ2-1; TRBD2, the table's D call, lacks a check against the DNA. TRBV12-2 is a pseudogene locus. CDR3 length equals 14 residues. DNA for the CDR3: TGTGCAAGTCGCTTAGAGGGACTAGGTAAGGTCGGGTTCTTC. Its translation is CASRLEGLGKVGFF.

V and J are TRBV4-2 and TRBJ2-1, with D unresolved. V lost 0 bases and J lost 10, with 7 bases in between. There are 12 residues in the CDR3. Germline assignment: CDR1 LGHNA and CDR2 YNFKEQ. The CDR3 DNA is TGTGCCAGCAGCCAAGAGTTAGGCGAGCAGTTCTTC. Translated, it gives CASSQELGEQFF.

The V gene is TRBV7-6, the J gene TRBJ2-3; D remains unclear. This CDR3 is built from 14 residues. Per germline, CDR1 SGHVS and CDR2 FNYEAQ. Trimming took 2 bases from V and 4 from J, leaving 10 bases between them. For the CDR3, the DNA is TGTGCCAGCAGCTTATCTATGGCGGCAGATACGCAGTATTTT. Amino acid sequence: CASSLSMAADTQYF.

The chain joins TRBV9 to TRBJ2-7, with D perhaps matching TRBD2 (5 bases). Between the trimmed V and J ends, which lost 5 bases and 3 bases, there was a span of 18 bases. From germline, CDR1 is SGDLS and CDR2 YYNGEE. This CDR3 spans 15 amino acids. Written as DNA, the CDR3 is TGTGCCAGCAGGAACTGGCGGGTCGGGCTCTACGAGCAGTACTTC. Its translation: CASRNWRVGLYEQYF.

The V gene is TRBV6-6, the J gene TRBJ1-2; 7 nucleotides agree with TRBD1. This CDR3 has 15 amino acids. CDR1 and CDR2 from the germline V gene are MNHNY and SVGAGI (reference sequence). V lost 2 bases to trimming and J lost 1 base; unmatched junction nucleotides: 4. DNA for the CDR3: TGTGCCAGCAGTTACGAAGACAGGGTTAACTATGGCTACACCTTC. Translating it yields CASSYEDRVNYGYTF.